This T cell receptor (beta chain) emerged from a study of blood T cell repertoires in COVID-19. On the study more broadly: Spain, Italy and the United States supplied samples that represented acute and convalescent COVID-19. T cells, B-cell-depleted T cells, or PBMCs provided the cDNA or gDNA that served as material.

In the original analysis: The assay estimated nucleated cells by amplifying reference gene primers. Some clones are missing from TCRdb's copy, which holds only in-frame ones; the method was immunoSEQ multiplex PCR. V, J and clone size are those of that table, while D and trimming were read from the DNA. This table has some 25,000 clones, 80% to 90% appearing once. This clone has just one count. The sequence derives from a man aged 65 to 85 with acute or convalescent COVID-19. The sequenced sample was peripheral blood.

CDR3 loop: CASSSGLAGATDTQYF. The CDR3 DNA sequence: TGTGCCAGCAGCTCGGGACTAGCGGGAGCTACAGATACGCAGTATTTT. The chain links TRBV11-3 to TRBJ2-3, with 14 bases identical to TRBD2. The junction had 3 bases not matched to a gene; V was cut back by 4 bases and J by 3 bases. The germline CDR1 and CDR2 sequences are SGHNT and YENEEA. CDR3 size: 16 residues.